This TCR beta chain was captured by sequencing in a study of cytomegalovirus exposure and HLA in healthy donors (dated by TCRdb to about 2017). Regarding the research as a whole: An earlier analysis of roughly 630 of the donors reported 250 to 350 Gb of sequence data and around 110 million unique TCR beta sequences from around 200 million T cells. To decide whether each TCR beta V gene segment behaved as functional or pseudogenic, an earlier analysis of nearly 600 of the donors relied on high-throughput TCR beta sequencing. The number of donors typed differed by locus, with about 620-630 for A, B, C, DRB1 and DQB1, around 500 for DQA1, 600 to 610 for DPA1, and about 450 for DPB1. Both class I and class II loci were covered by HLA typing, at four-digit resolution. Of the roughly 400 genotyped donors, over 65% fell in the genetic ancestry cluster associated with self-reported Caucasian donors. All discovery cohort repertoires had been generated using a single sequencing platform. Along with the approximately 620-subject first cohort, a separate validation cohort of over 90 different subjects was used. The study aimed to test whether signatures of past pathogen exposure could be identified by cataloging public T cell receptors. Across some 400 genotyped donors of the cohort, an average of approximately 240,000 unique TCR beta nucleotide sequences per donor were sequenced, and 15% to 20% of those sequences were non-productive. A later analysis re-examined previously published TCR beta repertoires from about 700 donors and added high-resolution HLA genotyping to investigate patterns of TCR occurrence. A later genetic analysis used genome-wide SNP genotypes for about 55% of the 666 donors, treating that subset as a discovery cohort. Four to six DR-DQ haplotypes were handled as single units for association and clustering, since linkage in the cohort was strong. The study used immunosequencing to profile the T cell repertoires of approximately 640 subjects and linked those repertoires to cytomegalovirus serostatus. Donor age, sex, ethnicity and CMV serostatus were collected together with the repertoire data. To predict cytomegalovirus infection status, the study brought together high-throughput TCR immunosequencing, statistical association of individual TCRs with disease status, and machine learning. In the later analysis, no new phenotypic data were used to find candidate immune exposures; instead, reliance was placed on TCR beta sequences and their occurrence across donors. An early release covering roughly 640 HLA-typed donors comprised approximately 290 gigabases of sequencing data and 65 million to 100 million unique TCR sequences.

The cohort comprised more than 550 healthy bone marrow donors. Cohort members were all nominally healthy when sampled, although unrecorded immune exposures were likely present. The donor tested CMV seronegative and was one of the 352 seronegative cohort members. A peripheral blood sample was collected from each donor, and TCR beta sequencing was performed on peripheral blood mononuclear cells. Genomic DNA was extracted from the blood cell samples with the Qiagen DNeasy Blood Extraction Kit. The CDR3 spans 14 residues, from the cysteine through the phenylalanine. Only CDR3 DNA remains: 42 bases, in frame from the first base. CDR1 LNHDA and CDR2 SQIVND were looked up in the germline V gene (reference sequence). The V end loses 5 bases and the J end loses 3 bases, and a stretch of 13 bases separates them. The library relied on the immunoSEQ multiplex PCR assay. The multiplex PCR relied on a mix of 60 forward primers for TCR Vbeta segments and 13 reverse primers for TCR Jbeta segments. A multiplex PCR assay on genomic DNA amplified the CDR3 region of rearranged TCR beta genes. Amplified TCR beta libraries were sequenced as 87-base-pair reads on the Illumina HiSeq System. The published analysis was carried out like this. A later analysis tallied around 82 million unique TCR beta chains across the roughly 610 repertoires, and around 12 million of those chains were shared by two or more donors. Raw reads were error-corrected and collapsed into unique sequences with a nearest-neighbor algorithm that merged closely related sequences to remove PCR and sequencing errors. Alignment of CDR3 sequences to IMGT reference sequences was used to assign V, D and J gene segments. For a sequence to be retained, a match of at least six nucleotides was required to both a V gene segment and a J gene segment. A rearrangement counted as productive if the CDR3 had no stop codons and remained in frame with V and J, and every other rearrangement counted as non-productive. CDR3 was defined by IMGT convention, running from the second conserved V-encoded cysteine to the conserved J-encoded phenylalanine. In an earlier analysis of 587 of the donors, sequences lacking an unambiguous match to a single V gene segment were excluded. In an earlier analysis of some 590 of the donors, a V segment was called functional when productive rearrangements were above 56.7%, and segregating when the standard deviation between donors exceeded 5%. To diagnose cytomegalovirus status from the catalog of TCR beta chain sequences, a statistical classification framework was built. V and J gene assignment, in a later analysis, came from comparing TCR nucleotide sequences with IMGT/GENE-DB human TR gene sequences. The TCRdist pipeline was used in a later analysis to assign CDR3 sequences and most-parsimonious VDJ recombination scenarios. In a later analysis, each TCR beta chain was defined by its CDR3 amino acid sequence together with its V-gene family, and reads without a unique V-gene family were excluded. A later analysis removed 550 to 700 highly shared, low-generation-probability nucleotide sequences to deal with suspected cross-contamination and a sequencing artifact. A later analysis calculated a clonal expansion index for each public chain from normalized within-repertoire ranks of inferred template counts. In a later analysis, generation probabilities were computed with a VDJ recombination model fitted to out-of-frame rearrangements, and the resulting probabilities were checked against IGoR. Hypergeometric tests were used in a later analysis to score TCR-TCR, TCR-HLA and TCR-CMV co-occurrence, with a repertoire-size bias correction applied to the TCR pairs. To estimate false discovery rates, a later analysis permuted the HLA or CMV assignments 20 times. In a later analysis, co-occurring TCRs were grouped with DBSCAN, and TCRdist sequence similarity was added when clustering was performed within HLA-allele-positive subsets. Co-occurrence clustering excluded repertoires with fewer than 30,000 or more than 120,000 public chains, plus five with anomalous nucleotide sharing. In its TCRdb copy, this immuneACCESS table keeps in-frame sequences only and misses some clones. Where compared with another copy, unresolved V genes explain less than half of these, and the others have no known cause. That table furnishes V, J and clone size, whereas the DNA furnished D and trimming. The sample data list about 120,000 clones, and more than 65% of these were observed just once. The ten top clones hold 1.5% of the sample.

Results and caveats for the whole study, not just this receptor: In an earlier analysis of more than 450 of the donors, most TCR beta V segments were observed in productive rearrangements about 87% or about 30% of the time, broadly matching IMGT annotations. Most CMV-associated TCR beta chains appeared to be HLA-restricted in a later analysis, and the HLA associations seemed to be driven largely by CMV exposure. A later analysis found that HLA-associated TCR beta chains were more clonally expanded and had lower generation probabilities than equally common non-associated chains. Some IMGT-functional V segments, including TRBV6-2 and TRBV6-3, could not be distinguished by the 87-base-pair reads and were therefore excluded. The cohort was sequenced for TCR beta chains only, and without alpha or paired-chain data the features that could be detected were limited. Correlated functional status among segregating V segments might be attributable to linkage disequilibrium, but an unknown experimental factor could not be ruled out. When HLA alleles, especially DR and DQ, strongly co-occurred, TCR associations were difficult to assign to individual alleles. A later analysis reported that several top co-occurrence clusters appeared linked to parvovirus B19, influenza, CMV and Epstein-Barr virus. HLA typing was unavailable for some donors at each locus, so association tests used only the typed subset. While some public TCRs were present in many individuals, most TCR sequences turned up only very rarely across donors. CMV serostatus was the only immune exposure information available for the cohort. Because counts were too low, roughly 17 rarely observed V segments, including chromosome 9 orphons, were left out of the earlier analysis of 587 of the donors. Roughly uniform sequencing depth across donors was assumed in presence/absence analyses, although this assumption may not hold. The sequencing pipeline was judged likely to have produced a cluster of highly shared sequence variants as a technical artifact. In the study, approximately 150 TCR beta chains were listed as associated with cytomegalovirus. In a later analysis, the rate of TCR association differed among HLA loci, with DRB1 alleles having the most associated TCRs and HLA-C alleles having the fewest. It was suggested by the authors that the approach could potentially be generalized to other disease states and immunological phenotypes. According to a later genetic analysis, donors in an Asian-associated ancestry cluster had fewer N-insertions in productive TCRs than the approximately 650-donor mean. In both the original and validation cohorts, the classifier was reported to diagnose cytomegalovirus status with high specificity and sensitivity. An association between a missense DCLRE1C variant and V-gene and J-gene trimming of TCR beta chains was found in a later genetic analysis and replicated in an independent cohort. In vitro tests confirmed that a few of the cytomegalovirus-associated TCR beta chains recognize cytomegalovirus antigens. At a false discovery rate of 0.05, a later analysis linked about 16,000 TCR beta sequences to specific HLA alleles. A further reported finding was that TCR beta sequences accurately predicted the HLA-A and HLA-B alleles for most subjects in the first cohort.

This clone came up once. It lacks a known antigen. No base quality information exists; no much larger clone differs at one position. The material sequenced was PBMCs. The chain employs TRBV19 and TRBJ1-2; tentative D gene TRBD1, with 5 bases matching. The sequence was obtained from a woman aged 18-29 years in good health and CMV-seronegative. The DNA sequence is TGTGCCAGTAGTCCCCCCAGGGAGGACTATGGCTACACCTTC. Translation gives CASSPPREDYGYTF.